This T cell receptor (beta chain) comes out of a study of blood T cell repertoires in COVID-19. About the research overall: Acute-phase and convalescent COVID-19 samples originated in the United States, Italy and Spain. Sample material is recorded as cDNA or gDNA derived from T cells, B-cell-depleted T cells, or PBMCs.

V lost 1 base, J lost 7 bases, and 16 bases lay in between. The CDR3 spans 16 residues. Germline-derived CDR1 and CDR2 are LGHNA and YNFKEQ. Participants came from about 24 US areas, aged roughly 18 to 95 years. The method was immunoSEQ multiplex PCR; TCRdb's version includes in-frame clones alone and lacks a portion of them. Among about 320,000 clones listed, approximately 91% were seen once. The J gene is TRBJ1-4, the V gene TRBV4-2; no clear D. Specimen: PBMCs or T cells enriched from blood (not recorded which). The TCR comes from a woman aged 30 to 39 who had been exposed to COVID-19. CDR3 sequence reads: CASSQVFGVKSEKLFF. CDR3 DNA sequence: TGTGCCAGCAGCCAAGTGTTCGGGGTAAAAAGTGAAAAACTGTTTTTT.